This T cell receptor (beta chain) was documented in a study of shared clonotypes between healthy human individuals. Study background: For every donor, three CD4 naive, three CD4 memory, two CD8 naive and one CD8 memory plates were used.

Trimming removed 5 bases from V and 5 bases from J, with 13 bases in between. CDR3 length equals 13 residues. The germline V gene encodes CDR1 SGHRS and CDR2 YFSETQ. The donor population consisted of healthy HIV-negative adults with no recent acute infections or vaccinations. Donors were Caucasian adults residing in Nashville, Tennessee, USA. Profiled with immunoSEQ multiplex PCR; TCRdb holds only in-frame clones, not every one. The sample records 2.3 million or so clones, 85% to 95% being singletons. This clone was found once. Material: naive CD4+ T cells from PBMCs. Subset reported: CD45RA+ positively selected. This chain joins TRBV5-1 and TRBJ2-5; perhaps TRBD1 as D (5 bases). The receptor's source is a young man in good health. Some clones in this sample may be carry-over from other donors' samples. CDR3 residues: CASSSPGKETQYF. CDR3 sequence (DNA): TGCGCCAGCAGTTCTCCAGGGAAGGAGACCCAGTACTTC.